Listed below are T cell receptor beta chains from one sample, sequenced in a study of beta chain features in type 1 diabetes. Here immunoSEQ multiplex PCR was the method, and the copy in TCRdb shows in-frame clones only, minus some. This sample carries hundreds of thousands of clones, about an eighth of them seen once, and the ten largest clones take 0.035% to 0.04%. Sequencing input: naive CD4+ T cells from blood. The receptors derive from a man younger than 35 with type 1 diabetes. Both conserved end residues are part of each CDR3. The D gene is left open where the match is weak. Size values are once, few and many counts, or a class for expanded clones, and some rows have none.

TRBJ2-7,TRBV23-1,few,NA,CASSRRISPEQYF,TGCGCCAGCAGCCGGCGGATCTCCCCCGAGCAGTACTTC
TRBJ2-7,TRBV9,few,NA,CASSVGRGGGEQYF,TGTGCCAGCAGCGTGGGCAGAGGGGGTGGAGAGCAGTACTTC
TRBJ2-2,TRBV5-1,few,NA,CASSSAGLDGELFF,TGCGCCAGCAGCTCGGCGGGTCTTGACGGGGAGCTGTTTTTT
TRBJ1-5,TRBV7-2,NA,NA,CASSSGGLGQPQHF,TGTGCCAGCAGCTCGGGCGGGCTGGGCCAGCCCCAGCATTTT
TRBJ2-1,TRBV12-5,NA,NA,CASGGYNEQFF,TGTGCTAGTGGGGGGTACAATGAGCAGTTCTTC
TRBJ1-2,TRBV5-4,once,NA,CASSLDPRNYGYTF,TGTGCCAGCAGCTTAGACCCCCGGAACTATGGCTACACCTTC
TRBJ2-7,TRBV2,NA,NA,CASRFRGSSYEQYF,TGTGCCAGCAGGTTTCGGGGCTCCAGCTACGAGCAGTACTTC
TRBJ2-1,TRBV5-1,NA,TRBD2,CASQPLLAGGPGEQFF,TGCGCCAGCCAGCCCCTTCTAGCGGGAGGGCCGGGTGAGCAGTTCTTC
TRBJ2-2,TRBV2,few,NA,CASSESWFTGELFF,TGTGCCAGCAGTGAAAGTTGGTTCACCGGGGAGCTGTTTTTT
TRBJ2-3,TRBV11-3,few,TRBD1,CASSPTTGTDTQYF,TGTGCCAGCAGCCCGACGACAGGGACAGATACGCAGTATTTT
TRBJ2-5,TRBV7-3,few,NA,CASSRTVGETQYF,TGTGCCAGCAGCCGAACCGTGGGGGAGACCCAGTACTTC
TRBJ2-4,TRBV4-1,NA,TRBD1,CASSLRFVLSGTGGNIQYF,TGCGCCAGCAGCCTCAGATTCGTCCTCTCCGGGACAGGCGGAAACATTCAGTACTTC
TRBJ2-3,TRBV28,NA,NA,CASSRTDTQYF,TGTGCCAGCAGTCGCACAGATACGCAGTATTTT
TRBJ2-1,TRBV7-9,few,NA,CASISGSSYNEQFF,TGTGCCAGCATCTCCGGTAGCTCCTACAATGAGCAGTTCTTC
TRBJ2-7,TRBV30,few,TRBD1,CAWSVGGTVSYEQYF,TGTGCCTGGAGTGTAGGTGGGACAGTCTCCTACGAGCAGTACTTC
TRBJ2-7,TRBV28,NA,TRBD2,CASSGGVPRYEQYF,TGTGCCAGCAGTGGGGGGGTTCCCCGCTACGAGCAGTACTTC
TRBJ2-7,TRBV25-1,NA,TRBD2,CASSENNKGFGGGPYF,TGTGCCAGCAGTGAAAATAACAAGGGGTTCGGCGGGGGGCCATACTTC
TRBJ2-3,TRBV7-9,NA,NA,CASSSGSSSDTQYF,TGTGCCAGCAGCTCGGGGTCCTCCTCAGATACGCAGTATTTT
TRBJ2-1,TRBV7-2,few,TRBD2,CASRKFVAGGQNEQFF,TGTGCCAGCAGAAAATTCGTAGCGGGGGGGCAGAATGAGCAGTTCTTC
TRBJ1-1,TRBV14,few,TRBD1,CASSRNPGQDTEAFF,TGTGCCAGCAGCCGGAATCCGGGACAGGACACTGAAGCTTTCTTT
TRBJ2-2,TRBV21-1,NA,NA,CASTLPQGAGGELFF,TGTGCCAGCACCCTACCACAGGGGGCGGGCGGGGAGCTGTTTTTT
TRBJ2-1,TRBV4-3,NA,NA,CASRPGVNSYNEQFF,TGCGCCAGCAGGCCCGGGGTGAACTCCTACAATGAGCAGTTCTTC
TRBJ2-1,TRBV18,NA,TRBD2,CASSPGSGGYNEQFF,TGTGCCAGCTCCCCCGGGAGCGGGGGCTACAATGAGCAGTTCTTC
TRBJ2-7,TRBV28,NA,TRBD1,CASRTPGTGGYYEQYF,TGTGCCAGCAGGACACCCGGGACAGGGGGCTATTACGAGCAGTACTTC
TRBJ2-7,TRBV5-8,few,NA,CASSLVVDGSDEQYF,TGTGCCAGCAGCTTGGTAGTCGACGGGTCCGACGAGCAGTACTTC
TRBJ2-1,TRBV6-1,NA,NA,CASSEQGGEQFF,TGTGCCAGCAGTGAACAGGGGGGTGAGCAGTTCTTC
TRBJ1-5,TRBV7-9,NA,NA,CASSMAENNQPQHF,TGTGCCAGCAGCATGGCGGAGAACAATCAGCCCCAGCATTTT
TRBJ2-3,TRBV4-3,NA,NA,CASSQAVTDTQYF,TGCGCCAGCAGCCAAGCGGTCACAGATACGCAGTATTTT
TRBJ2-3,TRBV19,few,TRBD1,CASSSRHRGSTDTQYF,TGTGCCAGCAGTAGTCGGCACAGGGGGAGCACAGATACGCAGTATTTT
TRBJ2-1,TRBV28,NA,NA,CASSLGDRRNEQFF,TGTGCCAGCAGTTTAGGGGATCGGCGAAATGAGCAGTTCTTC
TRBJ1-1,TRBV2,NA,NA,CASSAQGTNTEAFF,TGTGCCAGCAGTGCACAGGGTACGAACACTGAAGCTTTCTTT
TRBJ1-2,TRBV7-2,few,NA,CASSLVGRYYGYTF,TGTGCCAGCAGCTTAGTTGGCAGATACTATGGCTACACCTTC
TRBJ1-4,TRBV10-3,NA,NA,CAISDNRGTNEKLFF,TGTGCCATCAGTGACAACCGAGGAACTAATGAAAAACTGTTTTTT
TRBJ2-2,TRBV25-1,NA,NA,CASSRHRVNTGELFF,TGTGCCAGCAGCCGTCACAGGGTTAACACCGGGGAGCTGTTTTTT
TRBJ2-2,TRBV19,few,NA,CASSMNGELFF,TGTGCCAGTAGTATGAACGGGGAGCTGTTTTTT
TRBJ2-6,TRBV30,few,NA,CAWSGAGPQGPGANVLTF,TGTGCCTGGAGCGGAGCCGGGCCACAAGGCCCTGGGGCCAACGTCCTGACTTTC
TRBJ2-7,TRBV2,NA,NA,CASTQALRTYEQYF,TGTGCCAGTACACAGGCCCTCCGGACGTACGAGCAGTACTTC
TRBJ2-5,TRBV25-1,few,TRBD2,CASRPDQGGEETQYF,TGTGCCAGCAGGCCAGATCAGGGAGGGGAAGAGACCCAGTACTTC
TRBJ2-3,TRBV30,few,NA,CASFIGGTDTQYF,TGTGCCTCCTTCATCGGCGGCACAGATACGCAGTATTTT
TRBJ2-7,TRBV10-3,few,NA,CAIRREQGLYEQYF,TGTGCCATCAGGCGAGAACAGGGTCTATACGAGCAGTACTTC
TRBJ2-2,TRBV29-1,few,NA,CSVEDRAAHGGELFF,TGCAGCGTTGAAGATCGGGCCGCCCACGGCGGGGAGCTGTTTTTT
TRBJ1-2,TRBV10-3,NA,TRBD1,CAISVTSRDSHSLDTF,TGTGCCATCAGTGTGACCTCCCGGGACAGCCACAGCCTGGACACCTTC
TRBJ2-4,TRBV7-2,few,NA,CASSLGGNHIQYF,TGTGCCAGCAGCTTAGGAGGGAACCACATTCAGTACTTC
TRBJ2-1,TRBV4-3,few,NA,CASSQDTGPWNEQFF,TGCGCCAGCAGCCAAGATACGGGCCCTTGGAATGAGCAGTTCTTC
TRBJ1-6,TRBV4-2,NA,TRBD1,CASSQDNDRGWNSPLHF,TGTGCCAGCAGCCAAGATAACGACAGGGGGTGGAATTCACCCCTCCACTTT
TRBJ1-5,TRBV30,NA,NA,CAWSPQNHQPQHF,TGTGCCTGGTCACCCCAGAATCATCAGCCCCAGCATTTT
TRBJ1-6,TRBV4-3,NA,NA,CASSQDGGGLSYNSPLHF,TGCGCCAGCAGCCAAGACGGAGGCGGACTCTCCTATAATTCACCCCTCCACTTT
TRBJ2-1,TRBV15,NA,TRBD2,CATSRGQGRAGGNEQFF,TGTGCCACCAGCAGGGGTCAAGGAAGAGCGGGAGGGAATGAGCAGTTCTTC
TRBJ1-1,TRBV30,NA,TRBD1,CAWRRPSGTGKRTEAFF,TGTGCCTGGAGGAGACCTTCCGGGACAGGGAAGCGGACTGAAGCTTTCTTT
TRBJ1-1,TRBV30,once,TRBD1,CAWRMGQLNTEAFF,TGTGCCTGGAGAATGGGACAGTTGAACACTGAAGCTTTCTTT
TRBJ2-1,TRBV7-7,few,NA,CASSQNGGNEQFF,TGTGCTAGCAGCCAGAACGGGGGCAATGAGCAGTTCTTC
TRBJ2-1,TRBV19,NA,NA,CASSTRAGPHEQFF,TGTGCCAGTAGTACCCGAGCCGGTCCACATGAGCAGTTCTTC
TRBJ2-5,TRBV6-5,NA,NA,CASSYREKETQYF,TGTGCCAGCAGTTACAGGGAGAAAGAGACCCAGTACTTC
TRBJ1-5,TRBV27,NA,NA,CASSSRTDNQPQHF,TGTGCCAGCAGTTCCCGGACAGACAATCAGCCCCAGCATTTT
TRBJ2-5,TRBV29-1,NA,TRBD2,CSVATSGGRETQYF,TGCAGCGTCGCGACTAGCGGGGGGCGGGAGACCCAGTACTTC
TRBJ2-5,TRBV7-9,few,NA,CASSSRLSQETQYF,TGTGCCAGCAGCTCCCGACTATCCCAAGAGACCCAGTACTTC
TRBJ2-3,TRBV2,few,NA,CASSAGGGPDTQYF,TGTGCCAGCAGTGCAGGGGGAGGCCCAGATACGCAGTATTTT
TRBJ2-5,TRBV28,NA,NA,CASSPTRGYQETQYF,TGTGCCAGCAGTCCGACTCGAGGCTACCAAGAGACCCAGTACTTC
TRBJ1-1,TRBV27,NA,NA,CASSSHRDTEAFF,TGTGCCAGCAGTTCCCACAGGGACACTGAAGCTTTCTTT
TRBJ2-7,TRBV5-6,few,NA,CASSLAKTYEQYF,TGTGCCAGCAGCTTGGCAAAAACCTACGAGCAGTACTTC